This T cell receptor beta chain originates from a study of shared clonotypes between healthy human individuals. Germline assignment: CDR1 SGHTA and CDR2 FQGNSA. The CDR3 has 15 residues. V was clipped by 4 bases and J by 3 bases, with 12 bases between them. TCRdb keeps only in-frame clones here, not all; method: immunoSEQ multiplex PCR. The data contain fewer than 550,000 clones, 75% to 80% of them singletons. Source material: PBMCs. The TCR was taken from a woman aged 35 to 49 in good health. Some clones in this sample may be carry-over from other donors' samples. The genes are TRBV7-2 and TRBJ2-2, with D perhaps matching TRBD1 or TRBD2 (7 bases each). CDR3 bases: TGTGCCAGCAGCTCGCAGGGGGGGGACACCGGGGAGCTGTTTTTT. This translates into CASSSQGGDTGELFF.